This entry features one T cell receptor (beta chain) sequence. The study ran its PCR with 60 Vbeta and 13 Jbeta primers. Generated by immunoSEQ multiplex PCR, the TCRdb table keeps only in-frame clones and is missing some. The table has around 86,000 clones, over 70% seen once. The data are from a study of cytomegalovirus exposure and HLA in healthy donors. Looked up from germline, CDR1 is SNHLY and CDR2 is FYNNEI. Trimming stripped 6 bases from V and 0 bases from J, with 9 bases between. The CDR3 totals 13 residues. The chain combines TRBV2 with TRBJ2-7, with a tentative D call TRBD2 (5 bases). Sequenced: PBMCs. The receptor was isolated from a man aged 45-65 years in good health and CMV-seropositive. CDR3 sequence reads: CASSAGISYEQYF. CDR3 nucleotides: TGTGCCAGCAGCGCCGGGATCTCCTACGAGCAGTACTTC. Supplemented by reference TRBV2 and TRBJ2-7, the full variable domain reads EPEVTQTPSHQVTQMGQEVILRCVPISNHLYFYWYRQILGQKVEFLVSFYNNEISEKSEIFDDQFSVERPDGSNFTLKIRSTKLEDSAMYFCASSAGISYEQYFGPGTRLTVT.